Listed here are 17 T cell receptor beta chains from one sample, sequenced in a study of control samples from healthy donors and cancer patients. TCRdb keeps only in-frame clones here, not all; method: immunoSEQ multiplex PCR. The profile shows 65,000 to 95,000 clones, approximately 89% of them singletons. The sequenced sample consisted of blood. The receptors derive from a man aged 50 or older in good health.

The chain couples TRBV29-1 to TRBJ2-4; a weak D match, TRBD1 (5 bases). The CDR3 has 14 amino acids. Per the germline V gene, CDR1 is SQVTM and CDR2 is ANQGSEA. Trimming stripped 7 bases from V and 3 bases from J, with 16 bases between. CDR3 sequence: CSAWVGAGKNIQYF. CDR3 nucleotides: TGCAGCGCCTGGGTAGGGGCTGGCAAAAACATTCAGTACTTC.

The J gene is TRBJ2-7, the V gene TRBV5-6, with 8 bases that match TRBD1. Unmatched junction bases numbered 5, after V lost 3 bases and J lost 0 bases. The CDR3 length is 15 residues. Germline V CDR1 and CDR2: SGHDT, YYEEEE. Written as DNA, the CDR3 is TGTGCCAGCAGCTCCGGGACAGGTAACTCCTACGAGCAGTACTTC. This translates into CASSSGTGNSYEQYF. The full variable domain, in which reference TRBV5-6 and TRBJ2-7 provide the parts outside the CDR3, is DAGVTQSPTHLIKTRGQQVTLRCSPKSGHDTVSWYQQALGQGPQFIFQYYEEEERQRGNFPDRFSGHQFPNYSSELNVNALLLGDSALYLCASSSGTGNSYEQYFGPGTRLTVT.

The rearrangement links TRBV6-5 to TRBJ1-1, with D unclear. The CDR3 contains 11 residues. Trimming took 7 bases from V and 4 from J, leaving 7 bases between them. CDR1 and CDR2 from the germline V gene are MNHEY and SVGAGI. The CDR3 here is CASNLGTEAFF. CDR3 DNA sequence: TGTGCCAGCAACTTGGGCACTGAAGCTTTCTTT.

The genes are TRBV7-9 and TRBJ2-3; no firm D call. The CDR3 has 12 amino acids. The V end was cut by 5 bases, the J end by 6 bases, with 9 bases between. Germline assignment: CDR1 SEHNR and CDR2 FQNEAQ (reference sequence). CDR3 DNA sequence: TGTGCCAGCAGCATCATTCGCGATACGCAGTATTTT. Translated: CASSIIRDTQYF.

CDR3 loop: CSVEGGQAYEQYF. The CDR3, as DNA: TGCAGCGTTGAAGGGGGGCAGGCCTACGAGCAGTACTTC. V gene TRBV29-1 combines with J gene TRBJ2-7, with D perhaps TRBD1 (6 bases). V lost 1 base, J lost 2 bases, and 9 bases lay in between. The CDR3 runs to 13 residues. Germline assignment: CDR1 SQVTM and CDR2 ANQGSEA.

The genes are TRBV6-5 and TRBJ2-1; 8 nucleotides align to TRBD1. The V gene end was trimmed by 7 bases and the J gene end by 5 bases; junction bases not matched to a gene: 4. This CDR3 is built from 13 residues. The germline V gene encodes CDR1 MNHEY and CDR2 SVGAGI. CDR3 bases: TGTGCCAGCAAAGGACAGGGCGACAATGAGCAGTTCTTC. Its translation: CASKGQGDNEQFF.

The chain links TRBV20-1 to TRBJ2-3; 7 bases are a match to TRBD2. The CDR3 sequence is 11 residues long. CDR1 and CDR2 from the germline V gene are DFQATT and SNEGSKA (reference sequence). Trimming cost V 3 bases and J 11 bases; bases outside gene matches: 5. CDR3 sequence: CSASMGGRQYF. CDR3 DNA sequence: TGCAGTGCTAGTATGGGGGGGAGGCAGTATTTT.

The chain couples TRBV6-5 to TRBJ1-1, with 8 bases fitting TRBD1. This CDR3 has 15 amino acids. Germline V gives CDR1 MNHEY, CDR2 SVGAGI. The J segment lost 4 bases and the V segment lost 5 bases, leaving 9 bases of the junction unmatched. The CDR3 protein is CASSRGQGGGTEAFF. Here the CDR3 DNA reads TGTGCCAGCAGTCGTGGACAGGGCGGGGGCACTGAAGCTTTCTTT.

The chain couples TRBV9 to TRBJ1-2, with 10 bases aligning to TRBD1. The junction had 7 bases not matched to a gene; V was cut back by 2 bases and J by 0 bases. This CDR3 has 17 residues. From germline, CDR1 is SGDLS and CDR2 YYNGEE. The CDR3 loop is CASSVGDRGVPNYGYTF. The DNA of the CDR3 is TGTGCCAGCAGCGTTGGGGACAGGGGAGTACCTAACTATGGCTACACCTTC.

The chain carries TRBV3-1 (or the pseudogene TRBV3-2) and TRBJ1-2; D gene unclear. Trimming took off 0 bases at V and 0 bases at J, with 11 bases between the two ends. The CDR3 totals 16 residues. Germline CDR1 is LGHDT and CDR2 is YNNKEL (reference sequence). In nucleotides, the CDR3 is TGTGCCAGCAGCCAAGATAATACAGCGACTAACTATGGCTACACCTTC. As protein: CASSQDNTATNYGYTF.

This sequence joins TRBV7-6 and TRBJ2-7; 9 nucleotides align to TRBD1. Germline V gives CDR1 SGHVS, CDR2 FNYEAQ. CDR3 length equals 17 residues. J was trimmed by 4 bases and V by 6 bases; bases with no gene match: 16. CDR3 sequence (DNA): TGTGCCAGCAGTTTACACGACGGGACAGGGCTTCGGTACGAGCAGTACTTC. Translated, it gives CASSLHDGTGLRYEQYF.

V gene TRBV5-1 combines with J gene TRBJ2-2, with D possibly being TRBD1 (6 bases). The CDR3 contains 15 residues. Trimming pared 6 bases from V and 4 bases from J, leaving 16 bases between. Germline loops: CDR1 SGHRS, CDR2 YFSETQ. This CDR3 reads CASTDRDTSTGELFF. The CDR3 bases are TGCGCCAGCACCGACCGGGACACTAGCACCGGGGAGCTGTTTTTT.

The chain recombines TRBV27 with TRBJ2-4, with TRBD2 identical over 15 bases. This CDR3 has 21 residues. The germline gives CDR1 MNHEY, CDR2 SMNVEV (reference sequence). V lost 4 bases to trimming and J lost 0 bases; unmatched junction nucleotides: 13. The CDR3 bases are TGTGCCAGCAGTTGGACCGGGACTAGCGGGGGGTCAGACCTAGCCAAAAACATTCAGTACTTC. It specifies CASSWTGTSGGSDLAKNIQYF.

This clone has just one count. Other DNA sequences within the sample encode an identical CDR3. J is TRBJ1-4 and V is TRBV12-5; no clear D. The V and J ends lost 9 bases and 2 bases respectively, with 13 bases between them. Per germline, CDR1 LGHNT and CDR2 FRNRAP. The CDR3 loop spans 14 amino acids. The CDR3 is CASWNMATNEKLFF. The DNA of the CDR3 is TGTGCTAGCTGGAACATGGCGACTAATGAAAAACTGTTTTTT.

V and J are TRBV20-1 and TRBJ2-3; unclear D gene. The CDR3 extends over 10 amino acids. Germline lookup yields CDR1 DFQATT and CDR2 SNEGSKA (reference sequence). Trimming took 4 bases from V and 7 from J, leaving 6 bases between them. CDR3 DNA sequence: TGCAGTGCTATAGTACATACGCAGTATTTT. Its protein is CSAIVHTQYF.

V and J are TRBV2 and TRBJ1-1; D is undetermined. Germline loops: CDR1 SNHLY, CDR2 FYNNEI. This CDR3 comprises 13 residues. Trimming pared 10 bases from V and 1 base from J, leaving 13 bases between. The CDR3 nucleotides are TGTGCCACCGGCTTCGAGACGAACACTGAAGCTTTCTTT. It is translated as CATGFETNTEAFF.

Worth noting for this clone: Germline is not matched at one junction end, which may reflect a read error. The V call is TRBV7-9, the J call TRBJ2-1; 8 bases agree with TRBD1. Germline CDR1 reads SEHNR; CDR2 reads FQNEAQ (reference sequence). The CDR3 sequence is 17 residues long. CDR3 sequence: CVSSARQGRVSYNEQFF. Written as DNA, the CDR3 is TGTGTCAGCAGCGCAAGACAGGGGCGCGTCTCCTACAATGAGCAGTTCTTC.